One and the same sample provided the 20 T cell receptor beta chains below, sequenced in a study of cytomegalovirus exposure and HLA in healthy donors. 60 Vbeta and 13 Jbeta primers were used in PCR. Assay: immunoSEQ multiplex PCR; the TCRdb copy retains only in-frame clones and omits some. This table holds roughly 190,000 clones, 60% to 85% found once. Sequencing was performed on PBMCs. These TCRs come from a woman aged 18-30 years in good health and CMV-seronegative.

The chain combines TRBV30 with TRBJ2-1, with D perhaps matching TRBD1 (5 bases). Trimming removed 0 bases from V and 8 bases from J, with 17 bases in between. This CDR3 is 15 amino acids long. Germline lookup yields CDR1 GTSNPN and CDR2 SVGIG (reference sequence). Written as DNA, the CDR3 is TGTGCCTGGAGTGTACTCGGGCCGGTGGGGCATGAGCAGTTCTTC. As protein: CAWSVLGPVGHEQFF.

J is TRBJ1-1 and V is TRBV2; D is ambiguous. The CDR3 totals 14 residues. Germline V CDR1 and CDR2: SNHLY, FYNNEI. Trimming cost V 6 bases and J 0 bases, with 11 bases left between them. CDR3 in DNA: TGTGCCAGCAGGATGGGAGGACTGAACACTGAAGCTTTCTTT. Translation: CASRMGGLNTEAFF.

V usage is TRBV6-4 and J usage is TRBJ1-2; perhaps TRBD1 as D (5 bases). Trimming stripped 6 bases from V and 4 bases from J, with 18 bases between. CDR3 length: 15 residues. In germline, CDR1 is MRHNA, CDR2 SNTAGT. CDR3 DNA sequence: TGTGCCAGCAGGACCCGACAGCCTCACTTCTATGGCTACACCTTC. Translated: CASRTRQPHFYGYTF.

The chain is built from TRBV28 and TRBJ1-4; no reliable D call. Deletions cut 7 bases from V and 10 bases from J, with 19 bases between. This CDR3 has 14 residues. CDR1 MDHEN and CDR2 SYDVKM come from the germline V gene. The CDR3 DNA follows: TGTGCCAGCACTGCCCCGGGGTCACCGGGAAAACTGTTTTTT. Amino acid sequence: CASTAPGSPGKLFF.

This clone has just one count. This sequence joins TRBV11-2 and TRBJ2-1; 8 positions agree with TRBD2. Trimming removed 2 bases from V and 3 bases from J; junction bases left unmatched: 3. This CDR3 has 15 residues. Germline loops: CDR1 SGHAT, CDR2 FQNNGV. The CDR3 region has the DNA TGTGCCAGCAGCTTAAGCGGGGGTAACTACAATGAGCAGTTCTTC. It encodes CASSLSGGNYNEQFF.

V and J are TRBV6-4 and TRBJ1-5; D is unresolved. V was shortened by 2 bases and J by 1 base, with 9 bases between the two germline ends. Germline assignment: CDR1 MRHNA and CDR2 SNTAGT. CDR3 size: 15 residues. CDR3 DNA sequence: TGTGCCAGCAGTGACCAGACTAGGAGCAATCAGCCCCAGCATTTT. Protein sequence: CASSDQTRSNQPQHF.

The J gene is TRBJ1-6, the V gene TRBV2, with TRBD1 matching 7 bases. The length of the CDR3 is 16 residues. V lost 5 bases to trimming and J lost 9 bases; unmatched junction nucleotides: 13. The germline V gene has CDR1 SNHLY and CDR2 FYNNEI. DNA for the CDR3: TGTGCCAGCAGTTTTCGGCGGGGGGACAGTGGTTCACCCCTCCACTTT. Translated, it gives CASSFRRGDSGSPLHF.

V usage is TRBV28 and J usage is TRBJ1-2; 8 bases are shared with TRBD1. The CDR3 runs 13 residues. Trimming cost V 7 bases and J 4 bases; bases outside gene matches: 5. From germline, CDR1 is MDHEN and CDR2 SYDVKM. The chain's CDR3 is CASTDDRGYGYTF. Written as DNA, the CDR3 is TGTGCCAGCACTGACGACAGGGGCTATGGCTACACCTTC.

This chain uses TRBV27 with TRBJ2-5; TRBD1 is a possible D gene (6 bases). Trimming stripped 4 bases from V and 10 bases from J, with 16 bases between. The CDR3 is 13 residues long. CDR1 is MNHEY and CDR2 is SMNVEV in the germline V gene (reference sequence). This CDR3 is CASSSTGPSLQYF. In DNA form, the CDR3 reads TGTGCCAGCAGTTCAACAGGGCCCTCGCTCCAGTACTTC.

The chain combines TRBV5-6 with TRBJ2-6; D remains unclear. This CDR3 is built from 14 residues. Trimming took off 1 base at V and 0 bases at J, with 2 bases between the two ends. CDR1 is SGHDT, CDR2 YYEEEE, per germline. CDR3 nucleotide sequence: TGTGCCAGCAGCTTGCTCTCTGGGGCCAACGTCCTGACTTTC. This encodes CASSLLSGANVLTF.

This clone was found once. At one end, the junction sequence differs from germline, possibly due to a read error. V and J are TRBV27 and TRBJ2-7; TRBD2 might be the D (5 bases). Germline lookup yields CDR1 MNHEY and CDR2 SMNVEV (reference sequence). CDR3 length equals 16 residues. The CDR3 bases are TGTGCCAGCAGCCGAGGGAAGGGTGCCAGCTCCTACGAGCATTACTTC. This gives the protein CASSRGKGASSYEHYF.

V gene TRBV7-9 combines with J gene TRBJ1-2, with unresolved D. V was cut by 2 bases and J by 7 bases, with 11 bases left in between. The CDR3 extends over 13 amino acids. Germline CDR1 and CDR2: SEHNR and FQNEAQ (reference sequence). The CDR3 DNA is TGTGCCAGCAGCTTATTAGCAGAGGGTGGCTACACCTTC. It translates to CASSLLAEGGYTF.

The sample holds a few counts of this clone. V is TRBV7-9 and J is TRBJ2-1; a weak D match, TRBD2 (6 bases). With 1 base removed from V and 10 bases from J, the gap between germline ends came to 14 bases. The germline V gene encodes CDR1 SEHNR and CDR2 FQNEAQ (reference sequence). The CDR3 runs to 14 residues. CDR3 sequence: CASSLDRGAGEQFF. CDR3 nucleotide sequence: TGTGCCAGCAGCTTAGACCGAGGGGCGGGGGAGCAGTTCTTC.

The J gene is TRBJ1-1, the V gene TRBV7-2; no reliable D call. CDR3 length: 13 amino acids. Germline CDR1 reads SGHTA; CDR2 reads FQGNSA. V was shortened by 1 base and J by 3 bases, with 6 bases between the two germline ends. This CDR3 reads CASSLVRDTEAFF. In nucleotides, the CDR3 is TGTGCCAGCAGCTTAGTAAGAGACACTGAAGCTTTCTTT.

The chain links TRBV2 to TRBJ2-1, with 8 positions matching TRBD2. J was trimmed by 4 bases and V by 3 bases; bases with no gene match: 14. CDR1 and CDR2 (germline): SNHLY, FYNNEI. CDR3 length equals 18 residues. CDR3 nucleotides: TGTGCCAGCAGTGAGCCCCCCGGGGGTAGCGGGGAATACAATGAGCAGTTCTTC. Protein: CASSEPPGGSGEYNEQFF.

Turning to this clone: Compared with germline, one end of the junction differs, possibly owing to a read error. V is TRBV4-2 and J is TRBJ2-7; D unresolved. Germline V gene data show CDR1 as LGHNA and CDR2 as YNFKEQ. The CDR3 spans 15 residues. The CDR3 here is CASSEDPRSSYEQYF. The CDR3 DNA sequence: TGTGCCAGCAGCGAAGATCCGAGGAGCTCCTACGAGCAGTACTTC.

This clone was seen a few times. The gene calls are TRBV5-5 and TRBJ2-1, with D unresolved. The CDR3 totals 15 residues. Germline CDR1 is SGHKS and CDR2 is YYEKEE (reference sequence). Trimming left V 3 bases short and J 2 bases short, with 12 bases between. CDR3 region: CASSSSAVTYNEQFF. In DNA, the CDR3 is TGTGCCAGCAGCTCGAGTGCGGTTACCTACAATGAGCAGTTCTTC.

The genes are TRBV28 and TRBJ2-5; 7 bases line up with TRBD1. The CDR3 sequence is 14 residues long. CDR1 and CDR2 (germline): MDHEN, SYDVKM. V shed 6 bases, J shed 3 bases, and the junction held 7 bases outside the gene matches. In nucleotides, the CDR3 is TGTGCCAGCAGGCCAGGGACAGTGGAAGAGACCCAGTACTTC. Protein sequence: CASRPGTVEETQYF.

The rearrangement joins TRBV7-3 to TRBJ2-3; D may be TRBD2 (5 bases). The CDR3 is 13 amino acids. V gave up 6 bases and J gave up 5 bases, with 12 bases separating them. In germline, CDR1 is SGHTA, CDR2 FQGTGA. In nucleotides, the CDR3 is TGTGCCAGCAGTGCCGAGGGTGGAGATACGCAGTATTTT. Amino acid sequence: CASSAEGGDTQYF.

This clone has more than one count but fewer than ten. The rearrangement uses TRBV6-5 and TRBJ1-3; perhaps TRBD1 as D (5 bases). The CDR3 is 12 residues long. Germline V lookup: CDR1 MNHEY, CDR2 SVGAGI. Trimming took off 4 bases at V and 7 bases at J, with 8 bases between the two ends. CDR3 nucleotides: TGTGCCAGCAGTTTATCAGGGAACACCATATATTTT. It specifies CASSLSGNTIYF.